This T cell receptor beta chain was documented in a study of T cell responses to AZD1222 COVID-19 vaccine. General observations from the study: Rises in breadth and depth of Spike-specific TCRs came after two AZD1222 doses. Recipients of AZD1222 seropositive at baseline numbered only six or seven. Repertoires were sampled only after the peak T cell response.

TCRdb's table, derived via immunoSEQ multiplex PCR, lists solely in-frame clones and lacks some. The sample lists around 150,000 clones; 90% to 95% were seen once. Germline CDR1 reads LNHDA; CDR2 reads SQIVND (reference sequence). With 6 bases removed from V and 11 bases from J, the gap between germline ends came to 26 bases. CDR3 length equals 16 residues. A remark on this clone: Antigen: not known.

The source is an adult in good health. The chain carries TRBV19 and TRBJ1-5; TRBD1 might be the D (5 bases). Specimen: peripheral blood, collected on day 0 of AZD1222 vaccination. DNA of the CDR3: TGTGCCAGTAGCACCAACGCTGACAGTCTTGTAGGGGCCCAGCATTTT. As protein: CASSTNADSLVGAQHF.